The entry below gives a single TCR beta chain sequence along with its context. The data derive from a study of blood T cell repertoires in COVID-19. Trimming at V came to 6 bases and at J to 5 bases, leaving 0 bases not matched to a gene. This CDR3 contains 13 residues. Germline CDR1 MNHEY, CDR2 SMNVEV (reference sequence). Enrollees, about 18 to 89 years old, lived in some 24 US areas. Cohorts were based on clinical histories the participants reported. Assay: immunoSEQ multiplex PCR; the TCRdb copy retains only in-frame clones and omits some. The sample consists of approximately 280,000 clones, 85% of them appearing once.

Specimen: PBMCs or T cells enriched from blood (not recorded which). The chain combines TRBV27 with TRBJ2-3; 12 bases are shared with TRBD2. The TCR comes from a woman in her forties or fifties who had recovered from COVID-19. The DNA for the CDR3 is TGTGCCAGCAGGACTAGCGGGAGAGATACGCAGTATTTT. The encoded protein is CASRTSGRDTQYF.